The clone carrying this T cell receptor beta chain came up once. Its antigen is undetermined. Cells that had been cultured for 10 days were the source of isolated CD4+ T cells. Cultures got half-medium changes with IL-2 on days 3 and 7. Between the trimmed V and J ends, which lost 1 base and 0 bases, there was a span of 13 bases. This CDR3 spans 17 amino acids. Per germline, CDR1 SGHNT and CDR2 YENEEA. This sample is part of a study of vaccination effects on CD4 cells after COVID-19. Study information: The study obtained samples from two convalescent patients 16 days and one week before vaccination. About 2.1 million PBMC were placed in each well, which was supplemented with roughly 10 IU/ml IL-2 and roughly 10 ug/ml peptides.

Sequencing was performed with immunoSEQ multiplex PCR; in TCRdb, only in-frame clones are kept and a portion is missing. The table has about 64,000 clones, approximately 72% seen once. Overall study results and limits: There was marked clonal contraction among infection- and vaccine-induced clones late after vaccination.

The sequence was obtained from a human donor who had a prior SARS-CoV-2 infection. The V and J genes are TRBV11-3 and TRBJ2-1; D ambiguous. The sequencing here drew on CD4+ T cells from PBMCs cultured without peptide, taken before COVID-19 vaccination. Written as DNA, the CDR3 is TGTGCCAGCAGCTTAGGGTCTGACTCCTTCTCCTACAATGAGCAGTTCTTC. Translated, it gives CASSLGSDSFSYNEQFF.